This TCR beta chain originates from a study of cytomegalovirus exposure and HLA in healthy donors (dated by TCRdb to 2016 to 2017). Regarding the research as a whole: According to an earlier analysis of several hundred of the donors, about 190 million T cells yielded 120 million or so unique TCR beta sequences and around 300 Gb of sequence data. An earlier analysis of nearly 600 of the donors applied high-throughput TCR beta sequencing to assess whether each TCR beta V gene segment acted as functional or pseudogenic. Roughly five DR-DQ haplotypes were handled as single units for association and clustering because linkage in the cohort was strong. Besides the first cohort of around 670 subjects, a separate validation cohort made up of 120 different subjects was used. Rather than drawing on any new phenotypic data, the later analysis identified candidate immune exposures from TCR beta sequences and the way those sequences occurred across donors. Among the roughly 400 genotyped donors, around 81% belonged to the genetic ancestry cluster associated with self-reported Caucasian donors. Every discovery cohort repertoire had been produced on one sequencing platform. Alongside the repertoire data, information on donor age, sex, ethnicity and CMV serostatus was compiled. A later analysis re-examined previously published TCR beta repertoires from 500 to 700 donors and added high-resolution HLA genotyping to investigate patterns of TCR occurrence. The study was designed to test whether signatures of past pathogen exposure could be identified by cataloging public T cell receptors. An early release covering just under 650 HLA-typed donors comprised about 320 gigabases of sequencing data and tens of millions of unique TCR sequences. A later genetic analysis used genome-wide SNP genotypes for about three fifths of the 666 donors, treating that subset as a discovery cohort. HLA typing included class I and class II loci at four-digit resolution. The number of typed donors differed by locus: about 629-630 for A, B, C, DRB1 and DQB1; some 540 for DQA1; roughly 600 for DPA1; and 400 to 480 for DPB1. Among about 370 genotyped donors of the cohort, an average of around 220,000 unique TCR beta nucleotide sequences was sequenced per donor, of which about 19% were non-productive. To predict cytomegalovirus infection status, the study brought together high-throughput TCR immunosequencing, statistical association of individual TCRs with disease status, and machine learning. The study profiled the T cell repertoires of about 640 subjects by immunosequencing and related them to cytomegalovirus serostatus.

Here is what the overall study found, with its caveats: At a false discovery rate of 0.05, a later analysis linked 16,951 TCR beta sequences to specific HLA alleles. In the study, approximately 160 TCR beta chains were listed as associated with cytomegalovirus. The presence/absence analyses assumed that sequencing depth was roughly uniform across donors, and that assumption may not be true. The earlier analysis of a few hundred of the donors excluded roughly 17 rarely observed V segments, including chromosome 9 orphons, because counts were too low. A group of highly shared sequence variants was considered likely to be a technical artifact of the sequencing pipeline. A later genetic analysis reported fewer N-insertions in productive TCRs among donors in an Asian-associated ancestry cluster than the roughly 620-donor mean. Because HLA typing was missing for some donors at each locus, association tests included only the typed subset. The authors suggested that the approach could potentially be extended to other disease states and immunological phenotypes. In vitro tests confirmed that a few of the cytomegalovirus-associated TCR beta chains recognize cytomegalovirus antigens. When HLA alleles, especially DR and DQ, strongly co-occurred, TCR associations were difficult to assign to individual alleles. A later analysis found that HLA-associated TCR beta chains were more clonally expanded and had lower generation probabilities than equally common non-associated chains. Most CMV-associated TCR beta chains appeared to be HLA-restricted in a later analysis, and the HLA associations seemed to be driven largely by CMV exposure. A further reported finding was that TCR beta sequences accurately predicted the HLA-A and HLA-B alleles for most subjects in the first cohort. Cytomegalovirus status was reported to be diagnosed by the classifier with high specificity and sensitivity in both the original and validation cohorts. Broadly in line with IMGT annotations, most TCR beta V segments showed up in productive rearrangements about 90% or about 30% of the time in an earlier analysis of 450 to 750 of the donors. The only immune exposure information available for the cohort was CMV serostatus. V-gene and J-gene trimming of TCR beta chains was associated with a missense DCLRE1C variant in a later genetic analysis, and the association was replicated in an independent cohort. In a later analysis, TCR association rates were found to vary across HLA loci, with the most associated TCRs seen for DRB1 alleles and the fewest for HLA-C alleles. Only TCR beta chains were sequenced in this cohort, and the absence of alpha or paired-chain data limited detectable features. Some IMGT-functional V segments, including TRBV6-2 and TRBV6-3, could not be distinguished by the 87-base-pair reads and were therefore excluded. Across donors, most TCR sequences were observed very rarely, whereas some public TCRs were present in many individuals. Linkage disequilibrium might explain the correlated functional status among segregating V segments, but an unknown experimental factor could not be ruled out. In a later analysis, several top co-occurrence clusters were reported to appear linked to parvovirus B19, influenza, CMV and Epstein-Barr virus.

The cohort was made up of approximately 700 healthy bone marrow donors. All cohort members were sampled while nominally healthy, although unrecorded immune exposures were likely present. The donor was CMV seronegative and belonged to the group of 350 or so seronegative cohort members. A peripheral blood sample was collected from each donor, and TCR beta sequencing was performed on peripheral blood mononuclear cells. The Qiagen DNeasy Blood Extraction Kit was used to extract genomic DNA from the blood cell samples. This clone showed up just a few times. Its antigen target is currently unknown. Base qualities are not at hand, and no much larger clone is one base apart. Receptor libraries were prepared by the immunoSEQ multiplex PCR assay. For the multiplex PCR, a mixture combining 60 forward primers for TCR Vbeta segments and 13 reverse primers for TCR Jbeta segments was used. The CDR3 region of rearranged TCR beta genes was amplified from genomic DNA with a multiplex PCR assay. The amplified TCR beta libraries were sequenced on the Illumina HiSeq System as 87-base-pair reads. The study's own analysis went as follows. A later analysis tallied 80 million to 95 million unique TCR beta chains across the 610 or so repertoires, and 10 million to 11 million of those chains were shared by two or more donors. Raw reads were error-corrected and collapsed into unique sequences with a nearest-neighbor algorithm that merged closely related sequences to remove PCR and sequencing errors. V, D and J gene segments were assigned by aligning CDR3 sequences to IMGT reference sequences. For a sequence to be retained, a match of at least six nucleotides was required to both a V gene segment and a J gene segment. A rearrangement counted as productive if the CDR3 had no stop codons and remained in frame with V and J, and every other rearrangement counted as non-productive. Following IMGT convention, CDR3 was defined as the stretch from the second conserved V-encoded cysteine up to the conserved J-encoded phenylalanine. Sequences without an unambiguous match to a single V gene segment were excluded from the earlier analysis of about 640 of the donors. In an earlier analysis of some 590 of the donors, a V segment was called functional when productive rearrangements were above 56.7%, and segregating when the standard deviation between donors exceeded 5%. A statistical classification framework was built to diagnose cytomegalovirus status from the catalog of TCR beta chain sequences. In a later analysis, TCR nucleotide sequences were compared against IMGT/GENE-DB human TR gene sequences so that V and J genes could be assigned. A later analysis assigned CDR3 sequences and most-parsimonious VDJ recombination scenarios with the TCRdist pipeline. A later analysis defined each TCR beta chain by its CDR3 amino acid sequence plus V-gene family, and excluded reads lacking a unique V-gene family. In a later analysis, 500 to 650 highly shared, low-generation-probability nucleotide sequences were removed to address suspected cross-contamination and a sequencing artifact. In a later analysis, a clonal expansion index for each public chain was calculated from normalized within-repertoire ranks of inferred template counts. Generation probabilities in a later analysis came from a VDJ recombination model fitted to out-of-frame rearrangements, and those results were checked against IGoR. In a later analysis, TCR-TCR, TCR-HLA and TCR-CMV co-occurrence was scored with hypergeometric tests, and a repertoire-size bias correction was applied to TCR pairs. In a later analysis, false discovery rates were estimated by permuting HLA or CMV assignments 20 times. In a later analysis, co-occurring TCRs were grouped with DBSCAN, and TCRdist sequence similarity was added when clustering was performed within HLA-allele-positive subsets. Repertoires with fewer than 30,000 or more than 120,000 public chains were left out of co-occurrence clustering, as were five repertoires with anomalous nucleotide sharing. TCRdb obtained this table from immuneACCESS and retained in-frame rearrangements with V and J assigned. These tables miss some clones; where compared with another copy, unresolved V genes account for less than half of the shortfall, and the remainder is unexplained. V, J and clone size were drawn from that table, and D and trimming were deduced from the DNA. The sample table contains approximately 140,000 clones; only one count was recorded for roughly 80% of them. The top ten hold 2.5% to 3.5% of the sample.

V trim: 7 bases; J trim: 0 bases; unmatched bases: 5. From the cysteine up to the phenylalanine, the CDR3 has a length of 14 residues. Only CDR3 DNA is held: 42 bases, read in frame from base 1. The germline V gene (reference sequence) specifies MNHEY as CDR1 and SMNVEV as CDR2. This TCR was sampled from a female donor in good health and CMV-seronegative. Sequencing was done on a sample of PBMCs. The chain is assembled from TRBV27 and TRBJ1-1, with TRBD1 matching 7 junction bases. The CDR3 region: CASMRDRLNTEAFF. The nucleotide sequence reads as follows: TGTGCCAGCATGCGGGACAGATTGAACACTGAAGCTTTCTTT.